This T cell receptor beta chain appears in the sequencing data of a study of human T cells and chemical hapten exposure. Overall study context: The study traced per-sample TCR yield variation mainly to small differences in pooled library volumes. Study observations and caveats: Given that the donors had alopecia, their immune response may differ from that seen in healthy people.

Time point: patch test 3, about 24 weeks after DPC sensitization. As to treatment: therapeutic diphenylcyclopropenone sensitization with weekly scalp DPC. Blood draws came first, before each patch test. Someone pulled total RNA out of unfractionated whole blood. The CDR3 loop spans 13 amino acids. Germline V gene sequence: CDR1 SQVTM, CDR2 ANQGSEA. J lost 10 bases, V lost 3 bases, and 10 bases had no gene match. This clonotype was counted many times. Antigen unknown. TCRdb processed the RACE reads anew with MiXCR; each CDR3 protein has one entry. This table has more than 80,000 distinct CDR3 sequences, roughly 10% appearing once.

Material: whole blood, obtained in connection with sensitization to the hapten diphenylcyclopropenone (DPC). This receptor was obtained from a woman between 50 and 59 years old with alopecia areata. Some clones in this sample may be carry-over from other donors' samples. The V call is TRBV29-1, the J call TRBJ1-1; 8 bases map to TRBD1. Here the CDR3 DNA reads TGCAGCGTTGACACAGGGGGATCGGTCCGAGCTTTCTTT. It specifies CSVDTGGSVRAFF.